What follows are 24 T cell receptor beta chains derived from one specimen sequenced in a study of T cell responses to AZD1222 COVID-19 vaccine. Sequenced by immunoSEQ multiplex PCR; TCRdb stores in-frame clones only, minus some. Altogether approximately 100,000 clones are present, around 93% being singletons, with the ten largest covering approximately 7.6%. Sequencing was performed on peripheral blood, taken on day 0 of AZD1222 vaccination. The origin of the receptors is an adult in good health.

The V gene is TRBV3-1 (or the pseudogene TRBV3-2), the J gene TRBJ2-7, with 12 nucleotides matching TRBD2. The ends lost 4 bases at V and 5 bases at J; junction bases unmatched: 9. The CDR3 has 16 amino acids. Germline V gives CDR1 LGHDT, CDR2 YNNKEL (reference sequence). The CDR3 protein is CASSRSLAGGHNEQYF. The CDR3, as DNA: TGTGCCAGCAGCCGGAGCCTAGCGGGGGGGCATAACGAGCAGTACTTC.

The chain is built from TRBV5-6 and TRBJ1-1; D gene unclear. The CDR3 totals 15 residues. Germline CDR1 and CDR2: SGHDT and YYEEEE. The V and J ends lost 1 base and 5 bases respectively, with 15 bases between them. CDR3 coding DNA: TGTGCCAGCAGCTTGCTCACAAACCCCCAGACTGAAGCTTTCTTT. This sequence encodes CASSLLTNPQTEAFF.

The V and J genes are TRBV12-3 or TRBV12-4 and TRBJ1-1; D ambiguous. The ends were cut back, 5 bases at V and 0 bases at J, with 7 bases in the middle. The CDR3 sequence is 13 residues long. CDR3 residues: CASSLQVNTEAFF. CDR3 in DNA: TGTGCCAGCAGTCTGCAGGTGAACACTGAAGCTTTCTTT.

This clone was counted only a few times. This chain connects TRBV11-2 to TRBJ1-3, with unresolved D. Germline V gives CDR1 SGHAT, CDR2 FQNNGV. Trimming took 6 bases from V and 4 from J, leaving 10 bases between them. This CDR3 is 13 amino acids long. CDR3 amino acids: CASSIQEGNTIYF. CDR3 DNA: TGTGCCAGCAGTATTCAGGAGGGAAACACCATATATTTT.

The CDR3 sequence: CASSPTRLAGSDEQFF. CDR3 nucleotide sequence: TGTGCCAGCAGCCCCACGAGACTAGCGGGGTCTGATGAGCAGTTCTTC. The V call is TRBV7-6, the J call TRBJ2-1; TRBD2 matches 11 bases. The V segment lost 5 bases and the J segment 8 bases; nucleotides outside the gene matches: 11. In germline, CDR1 is SGHVS, CDR2 FNYEAQ. The CDR3 is made up of 16 amino acids.

This clone was seen once. The chain has TRBV6-5 and TRBJ1-3, with 7 bases matching TRBD1. The CDR3 consists of 16 residues. V gave up 2 bases and J gave up 0 bases; unmatched junction bases: 4. The germline CDR1 and CDR2 sequences are MNHEY and SVGAGI. In DNA form, the CDR3 reads TGTGCCAGCAGTTACGGGACAGCCAGCTCTGGAAACACCATATATTTT. It yields the protein CASSYGTASSGNTIYF.

The rearrangement links TRBV9 to TRBJ2-3; no clear D. Trimming took 3 bases from V and 5 from J, leaving 13 bases between them. The CDR3 extends over 14 amino acids. The V gene's germline CDR1 is SGDLS and CDR2 YYNGEE. The CDR3, as DNA: TGTGCCAGCAGCGATACTTCGTCGGGAGATACGCAGTATTTT. It encodes CASSDTSSGDTQYF.

The CDR3 nucleotides are TGTGCCAGTAGTATCGGGGGCGGCAGGGTGAGCTCTGGGGCCAACGTCCTGACTTTC. This codes for CASSIGGGRVSSGANVLTF. The V and J genes are TRBV19 and TRBJ2-6; TRBD1 or TRBD2 may be the D gene (6 bases each). This CDR3 is built from 19 residues. Germline CDR1 LNHDA, CDR2 SQIVND (reference sequence). Trimming took 3 bases from V and 0 from J, leaving 18 bases between them.

This clone was picked up one time. The J gene is TRBJ2-7, the V gene TRBV15; TRBD2 is a possible D gene (6 bases). The CDR3 is 13 amino acids. Trimming stripped 5 bases from V and 6 bases from J, with 14 bases between. CDR1 is LNHNV, CDR2 YYDKDF, per germline (reference sequence). The CDR3 DNA sequence: TGTGCCACCAGCGGGGAGGTAGGAAGCGAGCAGTACTTC. Amino acids: CATSGEVGSEQYF. The full variable domain, rest sourced from reference TRBV15 and TRBJ2-7, is DAMVIQNPRYQVTQFGKPVTLSCSQTLNHNVMYWYQQKSSQAPKLLFHYYDKDFNNEADTPDNFQSRRPNTSFCFLDIRSPGLGDTAMYLCATSGEVGSEQYFGPGTRLTVT.

This rearrangement joins TRBV3-1 (or the pseudogene TRBV3-2) to TRBJ1-1, with a weak D call TRBD1 (6 bases). Trimming cost V 4 bases and J 1 base, with 10 bases left between them. Looked up from germline, CDR1 is LGHDT and CDR2 is YNNKEL (reference sequence). The CDR3 is made up of 14 amino acids. CDR3 region: CASSPTDRNTEAFF. The CDR3 DNA is TGTGCCAGCAGCCCTACGGACAGGAACACTGAAGCTTTCTTT.

This clone has a single count. Other DNA sequences of this sample code for an identical CDR3. The chain uses TRBV18 and TRBJ1-2; D is unclear. The CDR3 has 13 amino acids. V was shortened by 3 bases and J by 7 bases, with 12 bases between the two germline ends. CDR1 KGHSH and CDR2 LQKENI come from the germline V gene. The CDR3 reads CASSPERASGYTF. In DNA form, the CDR3 reads TGTGCCAGCTCACCCGAACGGGCCTCTGGCTACACCTTC. Drawing the rest from reference TRBV18 and TRBJ1-2, the complete variable domain is NAGVMQNPRHLVRRRGQEARLRCSPMKGHSHVYWYRQLPEEGLKFMVYLQKENIIDESGMPKERFSAEFPKEGPSILRIQQVVRGDSAAYFCASSPERASGYTFGSGTRLTVV.

This chain uses TRBV10-2 with TRBJ2-7, with TRBD2 identical over 7 bases. The CDR3 runs 14 residues. Germline V gene sequence: CDR1 WSHSY, CDR2 SAAADI. V lost 3 bases and J lost 6; bases outside the gene matches: 8. The CDR3, as DNA: TGCGCCAGCAGTGATGGACTAGTCCTCGGCGAGCAGTACTTC. Its protein is CASSDGLVLGEQYF.

V is TRBV11-2 and J is TRBJ1-1, with D hard to call. Germline V gene lookup returns CDR1 SGHAT and CDR2 FQNNGV. The CDR3 loop spans 14 amino acids. V gave up 8 bases and J gave up 0 bases, with 13 bases separating them. CDR3 bases: TGTGCCAGCCGCCTCAGTGATATGAACACTGAAGCTTTCTTT. Translated, it gives CASRLSDMNTEAFF.

The rearrangement joins TRBV29-1 to TRBJ2-2; 11 bases agree with TRBD2. With 3 bases clipped from V and 0 bases from J, the junction kept 6 bases outside the gene matches. From germline, CDR1 is SQVTM and CDR2 ANQGSEA. The CDR3 covers 17 residues. The CDR3 DNA is TGCAGCGTTGATTCAGGACTAGCGGGCCCGAACACCGGGGAGCTGTTTTTT. Protein: CSVDSGLAGPNTGELFF.

The chain links TRBV11-3 to TRBJ2-1; the D is unclear. This CDR3 has 13 amino acids. V lost 3 bases and J lost 5, with 8 bases in between. The germline CDR1 and CDR2 sequences are SGHNT and YENEEA. CDR3 in amino acids: CASSFSLNNEQFF. In nucleotides, the CDR3 is TGTGCCAGCAGCTTTAGTCTCAACAATGAGCAGTTCTTC.

This chain connects TRBV11-2 to TRBJ1-5; D is perhaps TRBD1 (6 bases). Deletions cut 4 bases from V and 3 bases from J, with 13 bases between. The germline gives CDR1 SGHAT, CDR2 FQNNGV. The length of the CDR3 is 15 residues. CDR3 sequence reads: CASSSLTGPNQPQHF. CDR3 in DNA: TGTGCCAGCAGCTCTTTGACAGGTCCCAATCAGCCCCAGCATTTT.

The rearrangement links TRBV6-5 to TRBJ1-1; D gene ambiguous. Trimming pared 10 bases from V and 1 base from J, leaving 10 bases between. Looked up from germline, CDR1 is MNHEY and CDR2 is SVGAGI. CDR3 size: 12 residues. CDR3 loop: CATHDGNTEAFF. DNA for the CDR3: TGTGCCACACACGACGGGAACACTGAAGCTTTCTTT.

The chain recombines TRBV9 with TRBJ2-5, with TRBD1 identical over 7 bases. The CDR3 covers 15 residues. With 1 base clipped from V and 5 bases from J, the junction kept 8 bases outside the gene matches. CDR1 is SGDLS, CDR2 YYNGEE, per germline. CDR3 DNA sequence: TGTGCCAGCAGCGTACAGGCAGGGGGTTGGGAGACCCAGTACTTC. It encodes CASSVQAGGWETQYF.

This clone was counted only a few times. The chain has TRBV19 and TRBJ2-3, with TRBD2 matching over 10 bases. The CDR3 is 15 residues long. V shed 4 bases and J 6 bases; nucleotides not matched to a gene: 7. Germline loops: CDR1 LNHDA, CDR2 SQIVND (reference sequence). The DNA of the CDR3 is TGTGCCAGTAGTACTAGCGGGGGCTTGGAGGATACGCAGTATTTT. Protein product: CASSTSGGLEDTQYF. Looking up the rest from reference TRBV19 and TRBJ2-3 gives the full variable domain: DGGITQSPKYLFRKEGQNVTLSCEQNLNHDAMYWYRQDPGQGLRLIYYSQIVNDFQKGDIAEGYSVSREKKESFPLTVTSAQKNPTAFYLCASSTSGGLEDTQYFGPGTRLTVL.

This sequence joins TRBV29-1 and TRBJ1-1; tentative D call: TRBD1 (6 bases). The V gene lost 6 bases and the J gene lost 5 bases, with 13 bases spanning the gap. Per the germline V gene, CDR1 is SQVTM and CDR2 is ANQGSEA. The CDR3 is 12 residues long. The CDR3 DNA follows: TGCAGCGTCCAACAGGGTTGGACTGAAGCTTTCTTT. It translates to CSVQQGWTEAFF.

As DNA, the CDR3 is TGCGCCAGCAGCTGGACGGGTCCAGGGGAAGCTTTCTTT. Translation: CASSWTGPGEAFF. This chain uses TRBV5-1 with TRBJ1-1; D possibly corresponds to TRBD1 (5 bases). Germline loops: CDR1 SGHRS, CDR2 YFSETQ. The V end was cut by 3 bases, the J end by 8 bases, with 14 bases between. This CDR3 region has 13 residues.

This chain links TRBV10-3 with TRBJ1-2; TRBD1 matches at 12 bases. The germline gives CDR1 ENHRY, CDR2 SYGVKD. The CDR3 extends over 18 amino acids. V shed 2 bases, J shed 7 bases, and the junction held 14 bases outside the gene matches. The chain's CDR3 is CAISEIGGQGALMAGYTF. The CDR3 nucleotides are TGTGCCATCAGTGAGATAGGGGGACAGGGGGCGTTAATGGCTGGCTACACCTTC.

V and J are TRBV5-6 and TRBJ2-3; 9 nucleotides match TRBD2. From germline, CDR1 is SGHDT and CDR2 YYEEEE. The CDR3 covers 17 residues. Germline trimming cut 1 base from V and 1 base from J; bases unmatched to any gene: 7. The CDR3 loop reads CASSLKTSGWGTDTQYF. In DNA, the CDR3 is TGTGCCAGCAGCTTGAAGACTAGCGGTTGGGGCACAGATACGCAGTATTTT.

This clone was observed once. The chain uses TRBV5-6 and TRBJ2-7, with 13 bases lining up with TRBD2. J lost 2 bases, V lost 3 bases, and 8 bases had no gene match. The length of the CDR3 is 17 residues. CDR1 is SGHDT, CDR2 YYEEEE, per germline. The CDR3 bases are TGTGCCAGCAGCTCCCCAGGACTAGCGGGAGCTGCCTACGAGCAGTACTTC. Amino acids: CASSSPGLAGAAYEQYF.